This TCR beta chain is from a study of cytomegalovirus exposure and HLA in healthy donors. The study ran its PCR with 60 Vbeta and 13 Jbeta primers. Data came from immunoSEQ multiplex PCR; TCRdb stores just in-frame clones and leaves some out. The data hold 80,000 to 95,000 clones, with roughly 81% observed a single time. Regarding this clone: Its antigen remains unidentified.

Study-wide points: In an earlier analysis, productive rearrangement rates for most beta V segments clustered near 87% or 30%. It was assumed in the presence/absence analyses that sequencing depth was roughly uniform across donors.

This clonotype was obtained from a young woman in good health and CMV-seropositive. Sequencing used PBMCs.

CDR3 nucleotide sequence: TGTGCCAGCACCCCCCAACAGGGCTCGGTTTCTGAAGCTTTCTTT. Translating it yields CASTPQQGSVSEAFF. V and J are TRBV27 and TRBJ1-1, with D tentatively TRBD1 (6 bases). This CDR3 has 15 amino acids. Trimming took off 7 bases at V and 6 bases at J, with 21 bases between the two ends. Germline CDR1 MNHEY, CDR2 SMNVEV (reference sequence).